This T cell receptor (beta chain) was sequenced for a study of blood T cell repertoires in COVID-19. Across the whole study: Collection of acute and convalescent COVID-19 samples took place in the United States, Italy and Spain. The cDNA or gDNA used as material had been derived from T cells, B-cell-depleted T cells, or PBMCs.

Trimming left V 5 bases short and J 5 bases short, with 15 bases between. The CDR3 spans 15 residues. Germline CDR1 is SEHNR and CDR2 is FQNEAQ (reference sequence). Source study methods: By means of reference gene primer amplification, nucleated cell counts were estimated. Assay used: immunoSEQ multiplex PCR; TCRdb lists only in-frame clones, some missing. That table supplies the V and J calls and clone size; D and trimming were determined from the DNA. The repertoire includes about 15,000 clones, about 91% of them detected once, and about 8.3% sits in the top ten. This receptor was obtained from a human donor in a cohort sampled during active COVID-19. Sequencing input: peripheral blood. V usage is TRBV7-9 and J usage is TRBJ1-4; D may be TRBD1 (6 bases). The CDR3 loop reads CASSPPGQRNEKLFF. CDR3 DNA sequence: TGTGCCAGCAGCCCGCCGGGACAAAGGAATGAAAAACTGTTTTTT.